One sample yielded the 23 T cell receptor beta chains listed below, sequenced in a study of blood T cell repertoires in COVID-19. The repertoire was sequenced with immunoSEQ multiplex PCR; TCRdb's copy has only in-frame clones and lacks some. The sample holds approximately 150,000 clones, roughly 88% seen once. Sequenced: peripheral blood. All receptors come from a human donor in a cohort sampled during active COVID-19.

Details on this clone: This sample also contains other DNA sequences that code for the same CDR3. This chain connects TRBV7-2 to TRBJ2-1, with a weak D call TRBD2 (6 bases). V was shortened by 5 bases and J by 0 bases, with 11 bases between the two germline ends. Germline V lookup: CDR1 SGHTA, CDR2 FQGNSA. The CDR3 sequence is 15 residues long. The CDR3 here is CASSLAGSSYNEQFF. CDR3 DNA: TGTGCCAGCAGCCTGGCCGGGAGCTCCTACAATGAGCAGTTCTTC.

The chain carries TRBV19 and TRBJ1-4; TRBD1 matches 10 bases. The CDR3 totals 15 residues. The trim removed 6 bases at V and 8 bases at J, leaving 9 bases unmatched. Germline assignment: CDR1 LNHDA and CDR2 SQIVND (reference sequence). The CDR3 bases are TGTGCCAGTAGCTCGGCGGGACAGGGGCGGGAAAAACTGTTTTTT. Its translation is CASSSAGQGREKLFF.

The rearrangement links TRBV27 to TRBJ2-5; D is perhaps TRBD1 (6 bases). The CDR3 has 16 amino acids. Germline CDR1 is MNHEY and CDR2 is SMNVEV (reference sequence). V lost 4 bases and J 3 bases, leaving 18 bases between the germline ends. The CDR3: CASSWGPQGSKETQYF. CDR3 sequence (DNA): TGTGCCAGCAGTTGGGGACCCCAGGGGTCTAAAGAGACCCAGTACTTC.

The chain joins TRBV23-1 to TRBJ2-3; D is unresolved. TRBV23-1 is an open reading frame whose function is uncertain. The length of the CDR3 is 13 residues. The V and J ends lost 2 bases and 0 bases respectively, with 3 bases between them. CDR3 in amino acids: CASSQGSTDTQYF. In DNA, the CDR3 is TGCGCCAGCAGTCAAGGCAGCACAGATACGCAGTATTTT.

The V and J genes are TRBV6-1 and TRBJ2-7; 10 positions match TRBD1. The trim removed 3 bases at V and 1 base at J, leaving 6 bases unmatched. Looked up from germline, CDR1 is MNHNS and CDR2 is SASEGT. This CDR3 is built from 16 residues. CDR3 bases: TGTGCCAGCAGTGAGGACAGGGGGGGGATTTCCTACGAGCAGTACTTC. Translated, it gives CASSEDRGGISYEQYF.

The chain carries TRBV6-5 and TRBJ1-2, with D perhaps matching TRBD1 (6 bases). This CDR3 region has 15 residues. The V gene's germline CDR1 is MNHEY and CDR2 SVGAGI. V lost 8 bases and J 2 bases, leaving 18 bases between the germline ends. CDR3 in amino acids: CASLFSTGRNYGYTF. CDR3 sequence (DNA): TGTGCCAGCCTTTTCTCGACAGGCAGAAACTATGGCTACACCTTC.

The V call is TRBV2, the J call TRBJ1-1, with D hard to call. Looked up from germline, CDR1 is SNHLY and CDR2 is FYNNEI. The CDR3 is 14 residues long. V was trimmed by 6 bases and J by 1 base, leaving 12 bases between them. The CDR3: CASSQTPKNTEAFF. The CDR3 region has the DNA TGTGCCAGCAGCCAGACACCCAAGAACACTGAAGCTTTCTTT.

The CDR3 region is CASSDRRGMNTEAFF. CDR3 DNA sequence: TGTGCCAGTAGTGACCGTAGGGGGATGAACACTGAAGCTTTCTTT. The chain recombines TRBV19 with TRBJ1-1; D possibly corresponds to TRBD1 (6 bases). CDR1 is LNHDA, CDR2 SQIVND, per germline (reference sequence). CDR3 length equals 15 residues. The ends were cut back, 5 bases at V and 0 bases at J, with 13 bases in the middle.

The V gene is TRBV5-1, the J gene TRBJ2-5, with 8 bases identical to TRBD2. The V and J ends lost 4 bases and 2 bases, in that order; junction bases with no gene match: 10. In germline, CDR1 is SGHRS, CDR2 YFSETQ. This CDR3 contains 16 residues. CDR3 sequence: CASSLGSGGPQETQYF. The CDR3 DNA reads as TGCGCCAGCAGCCTCGGGAGCGGGGGCCCTCAAGAGACCCAGTACTTC.

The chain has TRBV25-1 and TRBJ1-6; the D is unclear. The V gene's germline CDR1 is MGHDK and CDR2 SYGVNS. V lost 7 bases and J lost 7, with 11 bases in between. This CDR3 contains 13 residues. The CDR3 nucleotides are TGTGCCAGCACAAGGAGCGGAAATTCACCCCTCCACTTT. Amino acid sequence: CASTRSGNSPLHF.

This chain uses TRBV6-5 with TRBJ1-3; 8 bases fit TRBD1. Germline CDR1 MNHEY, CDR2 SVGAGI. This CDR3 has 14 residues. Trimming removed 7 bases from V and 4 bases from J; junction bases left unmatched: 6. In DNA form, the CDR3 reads TGTGCCAGCATGACTGGGACAGGCGGAAACACCATATATTTT. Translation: CASMTGTGGNTIYF.

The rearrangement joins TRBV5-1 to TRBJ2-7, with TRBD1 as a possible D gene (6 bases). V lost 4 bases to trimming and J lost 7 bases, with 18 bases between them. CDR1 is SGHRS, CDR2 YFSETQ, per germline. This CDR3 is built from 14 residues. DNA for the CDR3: TGCGCCAGCAGCCCGCCGGGACAATCGGGAGAGCAGTACTTC. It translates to CASSPPGQSGEQYF.

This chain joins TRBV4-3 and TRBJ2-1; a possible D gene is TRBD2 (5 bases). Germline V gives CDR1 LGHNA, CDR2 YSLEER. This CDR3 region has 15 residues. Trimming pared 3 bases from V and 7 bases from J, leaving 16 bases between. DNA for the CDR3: TGCGCCAGCAGCCACCTGGACGGGAAACAGAATGAGCAGTTCTTC. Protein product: CASSHLDGKQNEQFF.

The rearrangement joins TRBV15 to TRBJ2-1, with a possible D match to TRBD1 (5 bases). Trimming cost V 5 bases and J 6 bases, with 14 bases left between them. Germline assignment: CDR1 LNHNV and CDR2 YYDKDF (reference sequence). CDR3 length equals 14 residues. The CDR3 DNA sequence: TGTGCCACCAGCGACCGAACCAGGGTCAATGAGCAGTTCTTC. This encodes CATSDRTRVNEQFF.

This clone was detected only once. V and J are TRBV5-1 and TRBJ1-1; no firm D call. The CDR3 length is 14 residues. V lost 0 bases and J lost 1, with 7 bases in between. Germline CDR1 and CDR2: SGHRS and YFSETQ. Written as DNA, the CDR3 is TGCGCCAGCAGCTTGGGGAGCAGGAACACTGAAGCTTTCTTT. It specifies CASSLGSRNTEAFF. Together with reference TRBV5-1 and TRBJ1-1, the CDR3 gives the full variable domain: KAGVTQTPRYLIKTRGQQVTLSCSPISGHRSVSWYQQTPGQGLQFLFEYFSETQRNKGNFPGRFSGRQFSNSRSEMNVSTLELGDSALYLCASSLGSRNTEAFFGQGTRLTVV.

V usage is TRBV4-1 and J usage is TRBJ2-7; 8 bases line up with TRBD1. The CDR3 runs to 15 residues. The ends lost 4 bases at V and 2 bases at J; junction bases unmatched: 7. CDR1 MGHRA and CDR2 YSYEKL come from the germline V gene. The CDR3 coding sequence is TGCGCCAGCAGCCCCGACAGGGGCCGGGCCTACGAGCAGTACTTC. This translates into CASSPDRGRAYEQYF.

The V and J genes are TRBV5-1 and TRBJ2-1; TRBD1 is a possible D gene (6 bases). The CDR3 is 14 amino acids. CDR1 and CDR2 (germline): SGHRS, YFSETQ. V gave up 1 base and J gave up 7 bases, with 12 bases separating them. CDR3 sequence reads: CASSLNPGVNEQFF. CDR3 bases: TGCGCCAGCAGCTTGAATCCAGGGGTAAATGAGCAGTTCTTC.

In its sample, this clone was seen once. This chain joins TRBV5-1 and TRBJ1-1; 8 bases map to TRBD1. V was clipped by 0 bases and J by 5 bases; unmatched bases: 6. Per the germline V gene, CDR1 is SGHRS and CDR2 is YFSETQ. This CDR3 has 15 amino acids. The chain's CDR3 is CASSLATDRGTEAFF. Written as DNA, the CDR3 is TGCGCCAGCAGCTTGGCGACAGACAGGGGTACTGAAGCTTTCTTT.

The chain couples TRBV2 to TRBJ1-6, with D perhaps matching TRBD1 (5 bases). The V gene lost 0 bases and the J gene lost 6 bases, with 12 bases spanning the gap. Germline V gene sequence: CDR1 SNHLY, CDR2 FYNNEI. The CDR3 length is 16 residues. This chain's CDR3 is CASSEAYLQANSPLHF. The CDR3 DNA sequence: TGTGCCAGCAGTGAAGCATACCTACAGGCTAATTCACCCCTCCACTTT.

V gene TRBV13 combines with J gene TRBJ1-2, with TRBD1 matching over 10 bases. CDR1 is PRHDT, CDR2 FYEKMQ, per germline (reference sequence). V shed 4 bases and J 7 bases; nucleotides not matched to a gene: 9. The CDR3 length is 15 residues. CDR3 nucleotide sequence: TGTGCCAGCAGCTCGACGGACAGGGGGAGGATTGGCTACACCTTC. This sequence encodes CASSSTDRGRIGYTF. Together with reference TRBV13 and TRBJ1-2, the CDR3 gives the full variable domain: AAGVIQSPRHLIKEKRETATLKCYPIPRHDTVYWYQQGPGQDPQFLISFYEKMQSDKGSIPDRFSAQQFSDYHSELNMSSLELGDSALYFCASSSTDRGRIGYTFGSGTRLTVV.

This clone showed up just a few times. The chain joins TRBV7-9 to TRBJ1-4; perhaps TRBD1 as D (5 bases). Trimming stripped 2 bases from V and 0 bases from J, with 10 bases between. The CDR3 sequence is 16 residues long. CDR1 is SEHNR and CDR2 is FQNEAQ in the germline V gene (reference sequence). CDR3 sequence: CASSLSGTATNEKLFF. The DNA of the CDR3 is TGTGCCAGCAGCTTATCAGGGACTGCAACTAATGAAAAACTGTTTTTT.

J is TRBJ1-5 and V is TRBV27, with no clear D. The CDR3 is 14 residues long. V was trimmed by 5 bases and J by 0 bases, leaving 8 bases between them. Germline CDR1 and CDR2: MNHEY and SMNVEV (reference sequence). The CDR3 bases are TGTGCCAGCAGTCGGGGTTATAGCAATCAGCCCCAGCATTTT. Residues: CASSRGYSNQPQHF.

The CDR3 sequence is CASSYSGNSGANVLTF. Here the CDR3 DNA reads TGTGCCAGCAGTTACTCGGGCAACTCTGGGGCCAACGTCCTGACTTTC. V gene TRBV6-5 combines with J gene TRBJ2-6; the D is unclear. V was shortened by 0 bases and J by 0 bases, with 6 bases between the two germline ends. Germline V CDR1 and CDR2: MNHEY, SVGAGI. CDR3 length: 16 residues.